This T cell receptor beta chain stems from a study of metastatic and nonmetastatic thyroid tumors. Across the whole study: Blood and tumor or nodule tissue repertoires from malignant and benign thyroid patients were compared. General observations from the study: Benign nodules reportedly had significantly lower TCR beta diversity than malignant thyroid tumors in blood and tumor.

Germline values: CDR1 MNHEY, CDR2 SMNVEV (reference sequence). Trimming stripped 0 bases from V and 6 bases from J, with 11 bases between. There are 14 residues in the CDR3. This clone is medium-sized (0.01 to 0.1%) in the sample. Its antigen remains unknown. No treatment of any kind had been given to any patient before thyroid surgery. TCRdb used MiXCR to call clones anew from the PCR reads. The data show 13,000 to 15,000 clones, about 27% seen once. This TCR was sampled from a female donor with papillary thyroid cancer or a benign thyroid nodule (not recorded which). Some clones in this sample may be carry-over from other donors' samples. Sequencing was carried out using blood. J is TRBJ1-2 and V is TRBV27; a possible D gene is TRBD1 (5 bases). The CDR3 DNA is TGTGCCAGCAGTTTATCGGGAGGGGTCCATGGCTACACCTTC. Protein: CASSLSGGVHGYTF.